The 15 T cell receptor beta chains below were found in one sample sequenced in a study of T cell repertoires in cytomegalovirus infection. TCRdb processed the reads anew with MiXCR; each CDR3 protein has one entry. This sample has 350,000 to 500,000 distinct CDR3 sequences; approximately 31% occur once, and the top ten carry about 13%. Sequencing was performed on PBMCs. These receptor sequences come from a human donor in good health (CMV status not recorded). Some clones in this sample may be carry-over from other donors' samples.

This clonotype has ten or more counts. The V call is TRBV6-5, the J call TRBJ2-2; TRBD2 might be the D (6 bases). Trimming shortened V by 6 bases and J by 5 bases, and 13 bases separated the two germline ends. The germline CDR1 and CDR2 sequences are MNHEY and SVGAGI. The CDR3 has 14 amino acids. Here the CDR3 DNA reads TGTGCCAGCAGCTATCGTGGGGGGACCGGGGAGCTGTTTTTT. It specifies CASSYRGGTGELFF.

The CDR3 coding sequence is TGTGCCAGCAGCCGGCTAAGCACAGGAAGACTCTACGAGCAGTACTTC. Protein: CASSRLSTGRLYEQYF. The V and J genes are TRBV3-1 and TRBJ2-7; D may be TRBD1 (5 bases). V was cut by 4 bases and J by 3 bases, with 19 bases left in between. Germline V gene lookup returns CDR1 LGHDT and CDR2 YNNKEL (reference sequence). This CDR3 has 16 residues.

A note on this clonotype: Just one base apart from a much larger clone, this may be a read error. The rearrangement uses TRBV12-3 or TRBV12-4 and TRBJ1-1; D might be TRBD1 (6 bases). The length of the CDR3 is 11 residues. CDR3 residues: CACSTDREAFF. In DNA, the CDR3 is TGTGCCTGCAGTACTGACAGGGAAGCTTTCTTT.

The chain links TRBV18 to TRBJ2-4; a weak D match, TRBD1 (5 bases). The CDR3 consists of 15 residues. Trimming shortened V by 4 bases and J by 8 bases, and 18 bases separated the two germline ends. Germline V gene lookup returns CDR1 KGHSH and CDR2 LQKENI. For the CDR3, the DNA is TGTGCCAGCTCACAACAAGGGGTGACAAATGACATTCAGTACTTC. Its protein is CASSQQGVTNDIQYF.

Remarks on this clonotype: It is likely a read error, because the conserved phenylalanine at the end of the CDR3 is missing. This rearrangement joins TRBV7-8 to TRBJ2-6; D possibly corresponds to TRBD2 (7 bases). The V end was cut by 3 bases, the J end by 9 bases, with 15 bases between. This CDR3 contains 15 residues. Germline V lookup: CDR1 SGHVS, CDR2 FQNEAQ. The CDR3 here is CASSFGGGGGNVLTL. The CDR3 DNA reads TGTGCCAGCAGCTTCGGGGGCGGGGGAGGCAACGTCCTGACTTTG.

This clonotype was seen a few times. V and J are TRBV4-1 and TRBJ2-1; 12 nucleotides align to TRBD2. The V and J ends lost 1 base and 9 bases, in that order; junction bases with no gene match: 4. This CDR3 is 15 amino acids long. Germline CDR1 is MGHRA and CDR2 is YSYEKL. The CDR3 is CASSQGSSGGVEQFF. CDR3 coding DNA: TGCGCCAGCAGCCAAGGATCTAGCGGGGGGGTTGAGCAGTTCTTC.

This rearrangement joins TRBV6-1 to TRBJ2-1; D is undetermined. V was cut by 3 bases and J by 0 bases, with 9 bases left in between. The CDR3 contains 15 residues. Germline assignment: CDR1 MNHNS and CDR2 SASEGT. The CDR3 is CASSEAGYSYNEQFF. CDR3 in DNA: TGTGCCAGCAGTGAGGCCGGGTACTCCTACAATGAGCAGTTCTTC.

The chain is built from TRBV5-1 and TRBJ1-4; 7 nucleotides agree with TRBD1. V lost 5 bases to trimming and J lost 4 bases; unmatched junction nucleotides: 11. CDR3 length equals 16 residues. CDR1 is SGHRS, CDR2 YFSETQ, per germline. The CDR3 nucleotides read TGCGCCAGCAGAGGAACAGGGGAGAGGTATAATGAAAAACTGTTTTTT. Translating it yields CASRGTGERYNEKLFF.

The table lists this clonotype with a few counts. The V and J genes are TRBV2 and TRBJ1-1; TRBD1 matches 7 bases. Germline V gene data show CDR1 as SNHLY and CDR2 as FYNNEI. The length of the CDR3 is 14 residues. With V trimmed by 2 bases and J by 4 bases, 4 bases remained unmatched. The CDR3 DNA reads TGTGCCAGCAGTGAAAGGGGGCAGGGCACTGAAGCTTTCTTT. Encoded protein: CASSERGQGTEAFF.

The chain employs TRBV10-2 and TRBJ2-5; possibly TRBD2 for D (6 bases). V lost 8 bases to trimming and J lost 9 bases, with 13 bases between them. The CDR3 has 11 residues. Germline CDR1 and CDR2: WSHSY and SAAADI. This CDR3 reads CASSTGEAQYF. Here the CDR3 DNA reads TGCGCCAGCTCAACGGGGGAGGCCCAGTACTTC.

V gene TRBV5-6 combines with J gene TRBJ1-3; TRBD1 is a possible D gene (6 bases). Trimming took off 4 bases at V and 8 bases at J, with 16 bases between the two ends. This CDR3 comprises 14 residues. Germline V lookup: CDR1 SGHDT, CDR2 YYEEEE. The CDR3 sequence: CASSLTQGVYTIYF. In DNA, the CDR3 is TGTGCCAGCAGCCTGACACAGGGTGTGTACACCATATATTTT. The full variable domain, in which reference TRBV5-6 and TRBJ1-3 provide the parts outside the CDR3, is DAGVTQSPTHLIKTRGQQVTLRCSPKSGHDTVSWYQQALGQGPQFIFQYYEEEERQRGNFPDRFSGHQFPNYSSELNVNALLLGDSALYLCASSLTQGVYTIYFGEGSWLTVV.

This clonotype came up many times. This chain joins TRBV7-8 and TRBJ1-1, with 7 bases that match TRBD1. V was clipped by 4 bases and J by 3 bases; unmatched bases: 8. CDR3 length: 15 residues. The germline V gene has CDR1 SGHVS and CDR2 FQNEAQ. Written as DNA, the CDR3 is TGTGCCAGCAGCTCTCACAGGGGTGGTTACACTGAAGCTTTCTTT. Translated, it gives CASSSHRGGYTEAFF.

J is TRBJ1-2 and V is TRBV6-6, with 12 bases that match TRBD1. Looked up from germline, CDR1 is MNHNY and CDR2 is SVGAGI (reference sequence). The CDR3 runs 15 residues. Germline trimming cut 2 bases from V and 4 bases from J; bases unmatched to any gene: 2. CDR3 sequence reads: CASSYGTGGSYGYTF. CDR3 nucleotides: TGTGCCAGCAGTTACGGGACAGGGGGCAGCTATGGCTACACCTTC.

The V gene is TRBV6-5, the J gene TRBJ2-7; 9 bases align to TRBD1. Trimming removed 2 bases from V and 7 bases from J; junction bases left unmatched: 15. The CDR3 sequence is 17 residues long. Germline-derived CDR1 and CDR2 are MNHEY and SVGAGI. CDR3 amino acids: CASSYTPPEQGAGEQYF. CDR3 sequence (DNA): TGTGCCAGCAGTTACACACCTCCTGAACAGGGGGCTGGGGAGCAGTACTTC.

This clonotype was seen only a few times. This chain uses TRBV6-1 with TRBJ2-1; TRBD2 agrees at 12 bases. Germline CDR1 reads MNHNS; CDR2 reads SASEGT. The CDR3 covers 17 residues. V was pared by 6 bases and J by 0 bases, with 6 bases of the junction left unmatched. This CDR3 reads CASRSSGGGSSYNEQFF. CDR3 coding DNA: TGTGCCAGCAGGTCTAGCGGGGGGGGTAGCTCCTACAATGAGCAGTTCTTC.